The 2 T cell receptor beta chains below come from one sample, sequenced in a study of blood T cell repertoires in COVID-19. Assay used: immunoSEQ multiplex PCR; TCRdb lists only in-frame clones, some missing. This table has 370,000 or so clones, 80% to 90% appearing once. Sample: PBMCs or T cells enriched from blood (not recorded which). All receptors derive from a man aged 25 to 45 who had recovered from COVID-19.

About this clone itself: One end of the junction varies from germline; a read error may be responsible. This chain links TRBV29-1 with TRBJ1-5, with 9 positions matching TRBD1. This CDR3 spans 12 amino acids. Germline V gene sequence: CDR1 SQVTM, CDR2 ANQGSEA. The CDR3 sequence: CATGGGNQPQHF. The CDR3 DNA reads as TGTGCGACAGGGGGGGGCAATCAGCCCCAGCATTTT.

This clone was recorded once. This rearrangement joins TRBV9 to TRBJ1-6, with D possibly matching TRBD1 (5 bases). The CDR3 runs 15 residues. Trimming cost V 1 base and J 4 bases, with 9 bases left between them. Per germline, CDR1 SGDLS and CDR2 YYNGEE. CDR3 DNA sequence: TGTGCCAGCAGCGTAATGGACACTTATAATTCACCCCTCCACTTT. As protein: CASSVMDTYNSPLHF. Based on the CDR3 plus reference TRBV9 and TRBJ1-6, the full variable domain is DSGVTQTPKHLITATGQRVTLRCSPRSGDLSVYWYQQSLDQGLQFLIQYYNGEERAKGNILERFSAQQFPDLHSELNLSSLELGDSALYFCASSVMDTYNSPLHFGNGTRLTVT.